This T cell receptor beta chain was sequenced for a study of blood T cell repertoires in COVID-19. Per the original data handling: Amplified reference gene primers provided the basis for estimating nucleated cell counts. The table came from immunoSEQ multiplex PCR; TCRdb's copy has only in-frame clones and leaves some out. V and J calls and clone size come straight from that table; D and trimming were deduced from the DNA. The sample includes roughly 140,000 clones, 85% to 90% seen only once; the top ten take roughly 9.6%. This CDR3 has 13 amino acids. Germline-derived CDR1 and CDR2 are MNHEY and SVGAGI. The V end lost 2 bases, the J end lost 10 bases, and 9 bases lay between the germline ends.

The chain combines TRBV6-5 with TRBJ1-6; D is uncertain. The sequence derives from a woman older than 75 with acute or convalescent COVID-19. The sample taken for sequencing was peripheral blood. This CDR3 is CASSYGPISPLHF. The CDR3 DNA is TGTGCCAGCAGTTACGGGCCGATATCACCCCTCCACTTT.